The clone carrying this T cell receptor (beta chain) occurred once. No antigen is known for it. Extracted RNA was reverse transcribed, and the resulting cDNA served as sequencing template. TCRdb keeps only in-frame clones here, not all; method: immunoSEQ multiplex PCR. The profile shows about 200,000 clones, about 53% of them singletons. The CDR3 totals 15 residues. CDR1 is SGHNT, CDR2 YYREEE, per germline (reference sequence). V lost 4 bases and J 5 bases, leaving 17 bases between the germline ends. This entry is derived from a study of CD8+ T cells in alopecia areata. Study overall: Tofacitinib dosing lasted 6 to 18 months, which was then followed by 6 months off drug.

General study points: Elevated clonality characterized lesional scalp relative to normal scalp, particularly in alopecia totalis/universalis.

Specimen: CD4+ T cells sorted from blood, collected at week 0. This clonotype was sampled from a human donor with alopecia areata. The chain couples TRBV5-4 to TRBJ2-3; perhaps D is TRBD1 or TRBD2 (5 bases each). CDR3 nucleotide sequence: TGTGCCAGCAGCCTTGGAGGTCAGGGAGTAGATACGCAGTATTTT. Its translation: CASSLGGQGVDTQYF.